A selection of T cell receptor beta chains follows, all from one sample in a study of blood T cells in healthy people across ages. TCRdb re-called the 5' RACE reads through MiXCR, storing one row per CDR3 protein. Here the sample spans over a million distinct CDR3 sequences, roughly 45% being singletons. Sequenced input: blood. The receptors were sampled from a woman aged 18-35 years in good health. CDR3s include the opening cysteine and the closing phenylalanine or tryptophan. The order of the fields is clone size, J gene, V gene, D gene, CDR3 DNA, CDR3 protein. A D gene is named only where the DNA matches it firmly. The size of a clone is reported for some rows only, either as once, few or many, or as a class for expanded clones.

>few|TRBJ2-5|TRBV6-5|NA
TGTGCCAGCAGTCCCCACAGGGTCGGGGAGACCCAGTACTTC
CASSPHRVGETQYF
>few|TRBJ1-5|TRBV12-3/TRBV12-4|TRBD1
TGTGCCAGCACCCCACAGGGGAATCAGCCCCAGCATTTT
CASTPQGNQPQHF
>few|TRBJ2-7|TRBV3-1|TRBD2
TGTGCCAGCGGGCGACTAGCGGGGGGAATGACCTACGAGCAGTACTTC
CASGRLAGGMTYEQYF
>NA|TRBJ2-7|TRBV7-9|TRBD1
TGTGCCAGCAGCTCGTCAGGGGGATTCTACGAGCAGTACTTC
CASSSSGGFYEQYF
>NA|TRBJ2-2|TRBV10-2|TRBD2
TGCGCCAGCAGTGAAGGGAGGGGTGTCGGGGAGCTGTTTTTT
CASSEGRGVGELFF
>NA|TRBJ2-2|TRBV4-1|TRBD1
TGCGCCAGCACCCAGGACAGGGCCGGGGAGCTGTTTTTT
CASTQDRAGELFF
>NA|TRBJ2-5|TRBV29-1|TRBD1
TGCAGCGGGACAGGGGGCGAAAAGACCCAGTACTTC
CSGTGGEKTQYF
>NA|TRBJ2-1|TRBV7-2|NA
TGTGCCAGCGGCCGGACCGGACTCCTGGTTTCCTACAATGAGCAGTTCTTC
CASGRTGLLVSYNEQFF
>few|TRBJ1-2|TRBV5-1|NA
TGCGCCAGCAGCTTGGTCCCGAGGGGGATGAGAGTTTATGGCGGCTACACCTTC
CASSLVPRGMRVYGGYTF
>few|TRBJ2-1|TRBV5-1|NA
TGCGCCAGCAGCTTGTTCCGGGACCCTCGCAGTGAGCAGTTCTTC
CASSLFRDPRSEQFF
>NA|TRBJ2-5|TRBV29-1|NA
TGCAGCGTTGAAGGCAGCGGCCAGGGGGGAAGAGAGACCCAGTACTTC
CSVEGSGQGGRETQYF
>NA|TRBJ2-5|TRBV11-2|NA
TGTGCCAGCAGGTCCTCACAGCTCCAGTACTTC
CASRSSQLQYF
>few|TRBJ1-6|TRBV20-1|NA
TGCAGTGCTAGAGATGGGTTGGTGAAGCCAGAAGATCCCTATAATTCACCCCTCCACTTT
CSARDGLVKPEDPYNSPLHF
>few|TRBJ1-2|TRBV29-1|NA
TGCAGCGCCGAAGCCGGACCTAACTATGGCTACACCTTC
CSAEAGPNYGYTF
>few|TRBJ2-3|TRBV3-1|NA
TGTGCCAGCAGCCAAGTTGCCCCCGGGGCGCAGTATTTT
CASSQVAPGAQYF
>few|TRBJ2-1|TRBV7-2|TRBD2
TGTGCCAGCAGCTTTCCGGGACTAGCGTTCTCCTACAATGAGCAGTTCTTC
CASSFPGLAFSYNEQFF
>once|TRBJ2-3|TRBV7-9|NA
TGTGCCAGCAGCTTACCACCGGGGAGTACAGATACGCAGTATTTT
CASSLPPGSTDTQYF
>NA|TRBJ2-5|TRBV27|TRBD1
TGTGCCAGCAGTTTGGGCAGGGGGCGATTGCAGTACTTC
CASSLGRGRLQYF
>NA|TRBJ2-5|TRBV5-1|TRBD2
TGCGCCAGCAGCTTGAATATAGCGGGAGGGCTCAATGAGCAGTACTTC
CASSLNIAGGLNEQYF
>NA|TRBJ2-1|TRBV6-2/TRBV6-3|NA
TGTGCCAGCAGTTACGAAATCGGGGATGAGCAGTTCTTC
CASSYEIGDEQFF
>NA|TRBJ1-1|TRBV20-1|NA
TGCAGTGCTAGAGATTGGAGTGGACAACGTGAAGCTTTCTTT
CSARDWSGQREAFF
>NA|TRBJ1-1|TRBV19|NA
TGTGCCAGTAGTGAGACGGGACGTACTAACACTGAAGCTTTCTTT
CASSETGRTNTEAFF
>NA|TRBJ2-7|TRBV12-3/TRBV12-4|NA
TGTGCCAGCAGTTTGCAAGGTCGCGAGTTGGGCGAGCAGTACTTC
CASSLQGRELGEQYF
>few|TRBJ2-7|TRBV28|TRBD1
TGTGCCAGCAGTTTATGGGACAGGAAGTACGAGCAGTACTTC
CASSLWDRKYEQYF
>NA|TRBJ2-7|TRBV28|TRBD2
TGTGCCAGCAGCCCCCCAGCGGGAGTGAACGAGCAGTACTTC
CASSPPAGVNEQYF
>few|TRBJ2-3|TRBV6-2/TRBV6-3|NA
TGTGCCAGCAGTTACGGGGCCCTCTATACGCAGTATTTT
CASSYGALYTQYF
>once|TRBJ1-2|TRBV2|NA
TGTGCCAGCAGGGCCTCAAGGGCAGGGGTAAACTATGGCTACACCTTC
CASRASRAGVNYGYTF
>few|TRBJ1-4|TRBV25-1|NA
TGTGCCAGCAGTGCCCTTAGTAATGAAAAACTGTTTTTT
CASSALSNEKLFF
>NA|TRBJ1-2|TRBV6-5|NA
TGTGCCAGCATGGGGGGCTATGGCAACACCTTC
CASMGGYGNTF
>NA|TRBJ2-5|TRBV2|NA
TGTGCCAGCAGCTCAGTCACCCAAGGGACCCAGTACTTC
CASSSVTQGTQYF
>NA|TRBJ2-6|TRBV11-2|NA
TGTGCCAGCAGCACCCCCTTCTTAGACTCTGGGGCCAACGTCCTGACTTTC
CASSTPFLDSGANVLTF
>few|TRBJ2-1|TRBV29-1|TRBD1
TGCAGCGTTGAAGGGGTACAGGGGGGCAATGAGCAGTTCTTC
CSVEGVQGGNEQFF
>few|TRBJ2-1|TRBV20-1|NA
TGCAGTGCTAGAGAGTCTTTTAGAGGCAATGAGCAGTTCTTC
CSARESFRGNEQFF
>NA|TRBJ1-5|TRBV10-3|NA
TGTGCCATCAGATCCGTAACAGGGCAGCCCCAGCATTTT
CAIRSVTGQPQHF
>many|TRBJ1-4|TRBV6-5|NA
TGTGCCAGCAGTTACGGGACAACTAATGAAAAACTGTTTTTT
CASSYGTTNEKLFF
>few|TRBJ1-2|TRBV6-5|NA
TGTGCCAGCAGTTCGGGACGGGAAGAGGCTGGCTACACCTTC
CASSSGREEAGYTF
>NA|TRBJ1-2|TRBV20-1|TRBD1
TGCAGTGCTAGACTGTCCAGGGGGTATGGCTACACCTTC
CSARLSRGYGYTF
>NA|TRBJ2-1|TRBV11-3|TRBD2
TGTGCCAGCAGCCTCGGGGGGTCACGCTCCTACAATGAGCAGTTCTTC
CASSLGGSRSYNEQFF
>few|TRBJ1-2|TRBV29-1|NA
TGCAGCGTTGACGAATATGGCTACACCTTC
CSVDEYGYTF
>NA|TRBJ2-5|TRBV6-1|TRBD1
TGTGCCAGCAGTGGCGACAGGGGGCTGGAGACCCAGTACTTC
CASSGDRGLETQYF
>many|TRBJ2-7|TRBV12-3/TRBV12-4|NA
TGTGCCAGCAGTCCCCGTAATGAGCAGTACTTC
CASSPRNEQYF
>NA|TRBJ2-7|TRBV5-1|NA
TGCGCCAGCAGCGGCAATCCTGGCAGGGTCACCTACGAGCAGTACTTC
CASSGNPGRVTYEQYF
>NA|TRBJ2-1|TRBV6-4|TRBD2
TGTGCCACCACCGGGGGGGCATACAATGAGCAGTTCTTC
CATTGGAYNEQFF
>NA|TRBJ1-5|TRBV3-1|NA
TGTGCCAGCAGCGGGGCGGGCAGGGATCAGCCCCAGCATTTT
CASSGAGRDQPQHF